The 8 T cell receptor beta chains below come from one sample, sequenced in a study listed by TCRdb under 2016. Libraries were constructed by RT-PCR. The data were produced on an Illumina MiSeq. TCRdb reprocessing: public reads trimmed at Q25 with fastp, clones called with MiXCR, in-frame beta chains kept. Entries that share a CDR3 protein sequence are merged under the most common genes and DNA. Counted in this sample were almost 700,000 distinct CDR3 sequences; 12% to 15% of them appeared once. The top ten constitute 3.6% of the sample. Sequences were obtained from memory CD4+ T cells from blood. The receptors stem from a female donor in good health, serving as a healthy control.

This clonotype has a handful of counts. The chain couples TRBV5-1 to TRBJ2-1; 8 positions match TRBD2. The germline gives CDR1 SGHRS, CDR2 YFSETQ. The J segment lost 6 bases and the V segment lost 2 bases, leaving 7 bases of the junction unmatched. The CDR3 sequence is 15 residues long. CDR3 in amino acids: CASSLATSGFNEQFF. CDR3 in DNA: TGCGCCAGCAGCTTAGCTACTAGCGGATTCAATGAGCAGTTCTTC.

The chain recombines TRBV2 with TRBJ2-3; unclear D gene. With 9 bases removed from V and 4 bases from J, the gap between germline ends came to 14 bases. The CDR3 covers 13 residues. CDR1 and CDR2 (germline): SNHLY, FYNNEI. Here the CDR3 DNA reads TGTGCCAGTAGGTCCCAACTCTCAGATACGCAGTATTTT. Translating it yields CASRSQLSDTQYF.

The J gene is TRBJ1-2, the V gene TRBV19; D perhaps matches TRBD1 (5 bases). With 4 bases removed from V and 4 bases from J, the gap between germline ends came to 13 bases. CDR1 is LNHDA, CDR2 SQIVND, per germline (reference sequence). The CDR3 is 14 amino acids. CDR3 protein: CASSTNSRVYGYTF. CDR3 nucleotide sequence: TGTGCCAGTAGTACCAACTCCAGGGTCTATGGCTACACCTTC.

This clonotype was counted many times. V usage is TRBV20-1 and J usage is TRBJ2-1; possibly TRBD1 for D (6 bases). In germline, CDR1 is DFQATT, CDR2 SNEGSKA (reference sequence). The CDR3 has 13 amino acids. V was trimmed by 1 base and J by 8 bases, leaving 12 bases between them. The CDR3 here is CSARGTGNHEQFF. The CDR3 region has the DNA TGCAGTGCTAGAGGTACAGGGAACCATGAGCAGTTCTTC.

This sequence joins TRBV24-1 and TRBJ2-2, with TRBD1 identical over 11 bases. In germline, CDR1 is KGHDR, CDR2 SFDVKD. The CDR3 is 15 amino acids. Trimming cost V 8 bases and J 4 bases; bases outside gene matches: 5. CDR3 DNA: TGTGCCACCAAGGGACAGGGGGATGGCACCGGGGAGCTGTTTTTT. Its protein is CATKGQGDGTGELFF.

The J gene is TRBJ1-2, the V gene TRBV29-1; 9 positions agree with TRBD1. From germline, CDR1 is SQVTM and CDR2 ANQGSEA. This CDR3 region has 14 residues. Losses at the gene ends were 4 bases for V and 2 bases for J; bases not matched to a gene: 5. CDR3 residues: CSVVGDRANYGYTF. In DNA form, the CDR3 reads TGCAGCGTTGTTGGGGACAGGGCCAACTATGGCTACACCTTC.

This clonotype was detected ten times or more. CDR3 sequence: CASSPWDSSYEQYF. CDR3 sequence (DNA): TGCGCCAGCAGCCCCTGGGACAGCTCCTACGAGCAGTACTTC. The J gene is TRBJ2-7, the V gene TRBV5-1, with TRBD1 matching 7 bases. CDR3 length: 14 residues. V dropped 4 bases and J dropped 0; count of bases not matched to a gene: 4. The germline gives CDR1 SGHRS, CDR2 YFSETQ.

The V call is TRBV5-1, the J call TRBJ1-4, with unresolved D. This CDR3 is 16 amino acids long. Germline CDR1 is SGHRS and CDR2 is YFSETQ. V lost 1 base to trimming and J lost 3 bases, with 13 bases between them. The CDR3: CASSLLPGGANEKLFF. Here the CDR3 DNA reads TGCGCCAGCAGCTTGCTCCCGGGTGGGGCTAATGAAAAACTGTTTTTT.